This T cell receptor (beta chain) was documented in a study of Tregs in tolerant kidney transplant recipients. Study-wide findings and caveats: Findings come from small patient numbers and require larger validation.

This table comes from immunoSEQ multiplex PCR, and its TCRdb copy is limited to in-frame clones, with some not included. Among around 21,000 clones listed, 50% to 70% were seen once. Comments on this clone: The antigen is undetermined.

Material: Tregs from blood cultured with allogeneic cells. This receptor was identified in a human donor in good health.

CDR3 sequence: CASSPRTGGVSPLHF. The CDR3 DNA reads as TGTGCCAGCAGCCCGCGGACAGGGGGAGTTTCACCCCTCCACTTT. The chain uses TRBV7-2 and TRBJ1-6, with 10 bases aligning to TRBD1. The V gene end was trimmed by 5 bases and the J gene end by 9 bases; junction bases not matched to a gene: 7. CDR3 length: 15 residues. Germline-derived CDR1 and CDR2 are SGHTA and FQGNSA.